Shown below are 16 T cell receptor beta chains from a single sample sequenced in a study of cytomegalovirus exposure and HLA in healthy donors. Primers: 60 Vbeta forward and 13 Jbeta reverse. Assay: immunoSEQ multiplex PCR; the TCRdb copy retains only in-frame clones and omits some. The data contain around 210,000 clones, around four fifths of them singletons. The sequenced sample consisted of PBMCs. These receptors were obtained from a boy aged 5-17 years in good health and CMV-seronegative.

The chain joins TRBV19 to TRBJ2-1; D is unclear. Germline assignment: CDR1 LNHDA and CDR2 SQIVND (reference sequence). CDR3 length: 15 residues. Trimming took 3 bases from V and 4 from J, leaving 13 bases between them. CDR3 DNA sequence: TGTGCCAGTAGTATCGAGACTCCGGAGTACAATGAGCAGTTCTTC. Encoded protein: CASSIETPEYNEQFF.

V is TRBV5-1 and J is TRBJ1-4; TRBD1 matches at 7 bases. The germline gives CDR1 SGHRS, CDR2 YFSETQ. With V trimmed by 4 bases and J by 6 bases, 9 bases remained unmatched. This CDR3 has 15 residues. CDR3 sequence (DNA): TGCGCCAGCAGCCGACAGGGAAGGGCGGATGAAAAACTGTTTTTT. Protein: CASSRQGRADEKLFF.

The genes are TRBV11-1 and TRBJ1-1, with D perhaps matching TRBD1 (5 bases). V was shortened by 0 bases and J by 4 bases, with 12 bases between the two germline ends. This CDR3 spans 15 amino acids. Germline CDR1 and CDR2: SGHAT and FQDESV (reference sequence). CDR3 sequence: CASSLARFGGTEAFF. CDR3 nucleotide sequence: TGTGCCAGCAGCTTAGCGCGATTCGGGGGCACTGAAGCTTTCTTT.

The chain employs TRBV27 and TRBJ2-5, with a possible D match to TRBD2 (5 bases). The assigned J gene may be wrong: the sequence end matches TRBJ2-7 better. Germline-derived CDR1 and CDR2 are MNHEY and SMNVEV (reference sequence). The CDR3 length is 14 residues. The DNA for the CDR3 is TGTGCCAGCAGTTCATCCGGACTGAGCTACGAGCAGTACTTC. Encoded protein: CASSSSGLSYEQYF.

J is TRBJ1-1 and V is TRBV6-5, with unresolved D. Germline assignment: CDR1 MNHEY and CDR2 SVGAGI. The CDR3 covers 11 residues. The V end was cut by 5 bases, the J end by 7 bases, with 8 bases between. As DNA, the CDR3 is TGTGCCAGCAGTGAAGCTGGTGAAGCTTTCTTT. Its translation: CASSEAGEAFF.

This chain joins TRBV6-1 and TRBJ1-2; maybe TRBD1 (6 bases). The V gene's germline CDR1 is MNHNS and CDR2 SASEGT. The CDR3 covers 16 residues. V was cut by 4 bases and J by 4 bases, with 19 bases left in between. CDR3 protein: CASSGPGHRPFYGYTF. The CDR3 DNA sequence: TGTGCCAGCAGTGGACCGGGACACCGGCCTTTCTATGGCTACACCTTC.

The V gene is TRBV6-6, the J gene TRBJ2-7; possible D gene TRBD1, 6 bases. V shed 2 bases and J shed 3 bases, with 11 bases lying between them. There are 14 residues in the CDR3. Per germline, CDR1 MNHNY and CDR2 SVGAGI (reference sequence). In nucleotides, the CDR3 is TGTGCCAGCAGTTACCGGGACAAGTTCTACGAGCAGTACTTC. It yields the protein CASSYRDKFYEQYF.

The rearrangement links TRBV5-4 to TRBJ1-1; 8 bases map to TRBD1. The V gene end was trimmed by 4 bases and the J gene end by 8 bases; junction bases not matched to a gene: 10. Germline V CDR1 and CDR2: SGHNT, YYREEE (reference sequence). The CDR3 has 14 residues. CDR3 sequence reads: CASSIQGGGGEAFF. CDR3 bases: TGTGCCAGCAGCATACAGGGGGGGGGAGGCGAAGCTTTCTTT. Supplemented by reference TRBV5-4 and TRBJ1-1, the full variable domain reads ETGVTQSPTHLIKTRGQQVTLRCSSQSGHNTVSWYQQALGQGPQFIFQYYREEENGRGNFPPRFSGLQFPNYSSELNVNALELDDSALYLCASSIQGGGGEAFFGQGTRLTVV.

This clone was recorded once. The chain carries TRBV7-9 and TRBJ1-2; D gene unclear. Germline values: CDR1 SEHNR, CDR2 FQNEAQ (reference sequence). V lost 4 bases, J lost 7 bases, and 10 bases lay in between. The CDR3 covers 12 residues. The DNA of the CDR3 is TGTGCCAGCAGCTCCCGGGGTTCTGGCTACACCTTC. This translates into CASSSRGSGYTF.

The chain couples TRBV7-9 to TRBJ2-7; no reliable D call. V lost 2 bases and J 1 base, leaving 18 bases between the germline ends. The germline V gene has CDR1 SEHNR and CDR2 FQNEAQ (reference sequence). The CDR3 consists of 17 residues. DNA for the CDR3: TGTGCCAGCAGCTTATTCGCAGGTCCAGCCAATTCCTACGAGCAGTACTTC. Encoded protein: CASSLFAGPANSYEQYF. Using reference TRBV7-9 and TRBJ2-7 for the parts outside the CDR3, the full variable domain is DTGVSQNPRHKITKRGQNVTFRCDPISEHNRLYWYRQTLGQGPEFLTYFQNEAQLEKSRLLSDRFSAERPKGSFSTLEIQRTEQGDSAMYLCASSLFAGPANSYEQYFGPGTRLTVT.

V usage is TRBV2 and J usage is TRBJ1-1; D possibly corresponds to TRBD1 (5 bases). CDR3 size: 13 residues. Germline V gene data show CDR1 as SNHLY and CDR2 as FYNNEI. Between the trimmed V and J ends, which lost 4 bases and 1 base, there was a span of 7 bases. The CDR3 coding sequence is TGTGCCAGCAGTGTGACAGCGAACACTGAAGCTTTCTTT. Translation gives CASSVTANTEAFF.

The rearrangement links TRBV7-6 to TRBJ1-2; 9 bases agree with TRBD1. Germline V CDR1 and CDR2: SGHVS, FNYEAQ. CDR3 length: 14 amino acids. V was pared by 4 bases and J by 8 bases, with 8 bases of the junction left unmatched. In DNA, the CDR3 is TGTGCCAGCAGCTCAACACAGGGGGCCGGGGGCTACACCTTC. It codes for CASSSTQGAGGYTF.

This chain uses TRBV5-6 with TRBJ2-7, with TRBD1 matching over 7 bases. V lost 0 bases, J lost 11 bases, and 5 bases stayed unmatched. The V gene's germline CDR1 is SGHDT and CDR2 YYEEEE. This CDR3 is built from 12 residues. CDR3 sequence reads: CASSLVDRTKYF. DNA of the CDR3: TGTGCCAGCAGCTTGGTGGACAGGACCAAGTACTTC.

The CDR3 DNA sequence: TGTGCCAGCAGCTTGGGGACAGGGTCCACCAGTAACTATGGCTACACCTTC. It specifies CASSLGTGSTSNYGYTF. The chain uses TRBV7-9 and TRBJ1-2, with TRBD1 identical over 9 bases. CDR1 and CDR2 from the germline V gene are SEHNR and FQNEAQ (reference sequence). The CDR3 runs to 17 residues. V lost 3 bases to trimming and J lost 1 base; unmatched junction nucleotides: 9.

The chain links TRBV30 to TRBJ2-2; TRBD2 matches 8 bases. CDR1 is GTSNPN and CDR2 is SVGIG in the germline V gene (reference sequence). J lost 3 bases, V lost 7 bases, and 7 bases had no gene match. The CDR3 contains 14 residues. The CDR3 spells CASRAGVYTGELFF. The CDR3 DNA follows: TGTGCCTCTAGAGCGGGAGTGTACACCGGGGAGCTGTTTTTT.

The chain joins TRBV11-2 to TRBJ1-6; D may be TRBD1 (5 bases). The CDR3 runs 17 residues. The germline V and J ends were trimmed by 4 bases and 0 bases, with 13 bases remaining between them. Germline V gene lookup returns CDR1 SGHAT and CDR2 FQNNGV. The CDR3 sequence: CASSSLQGSSYNSPLHF. CDR3 DNA sequence: TGTGCCAGCAGCTCCCTTCAGGGAAGCTCCTATAATTCACCCCTCCACTTT.